This record concerns one T cell receptor (beta chain) sequence. The antigen it binds to is not known. No much larger clone is present one base from it, and per-base qualities are unavailable. This sample is drawn from a study of multiple sclerosis patients with progressive multifocal leukoencephalopathy (dated by TCRdb to about 2019). Regarding the study in general: The controls were about five MS patients treated with natalizumab who did not develop PML and who were sampled longitudinally. The goal was to find JC virus-specific or public T-cell expansions that arose at the time of PML onset. Peripheral T and B cells were examined in MS patients who developed PML (4 under natalizumab, 1 after alemtuzumab) and in treated patients who did not develop PML. A couple of patients on natalizumab who later developed PML were tracked over time from before therapy, through 6 and 12 months, up to PML onset. Broader findings and caveats from the paper: Because the cohort was small and descriptive, it remained unclear whether the findings reflect JC virus infection or general immunocompromise. Lower normalized Shannon entropy suggested less diverse TRB repertoires in most PML patients, whereas the natalizumab-treated controls showed values near 1. When PML developed, no shared TRBV or TRBJ gene usage and no preferred TRBV-TRBJ pairings were found. Although TRB clones above 0.5% frequency turned up only in PML patients, the clones expanded at PML onset were already present before and during natalizumab therapy. Analysis was restricted to peripheral blood, although for natalizumab-associated PML, cerebrospinal fluid or brain lymphocytes might be more informative.

TRB CDR3 regions were amplified from genomic DNA with the immunoSEQ two-step multiplex PCR at survey-level depth. Each PCR was spiked with synthetic inline TR CDR3 controls spanning all V-J pairings to estimate template counts and remove amplification bias. Reads were processed so that amplification and sequencing bias were reduced, and quantification was performed against synthetic TR CDR3 analogs. The original pipeline was this. Raw data were processed in ImmunoSEQ Analyzer, with out-of-frame sequences and CDR3s containing stop codons removed, and genes were named according to IMGT nomenclature. Normalized Shannon entropy, defined as 1 minus Pielou's evenness, served as the summary measure of repertoire diversity. TRB sequences were treated as identical only when sharing V gene, J gene and CDR3. Public PML clonotypes were CDR3s shared by two or more PML-onset samples but absent earlier, in controls, and in public databases. CDR3 amino acid composition by position was analyzed with Skylign using the observed count method. The table comes from immuneACCESS by way of TCRdb, which keeps in-frame sequences with V and J called. Part of the clones is missing from these tables; in studies checked, under half for an unresolved V gene and the rest for unknown reasons. Clone size and the V and J calls come from that table; the DNA yielded D and trimming. The sample table records more than 25,000 clones; 88% of these occur just once. Approximately 1.1% of the sample goes to the ten largest clones.

In light of the paper, this sample's time point label describes: before natalizumab initiation. Every listed patient had earlier received interferon beta, and every PML patient was female. Blood samples at T0 were collected prior to the first natalizumab infusion. Ficoll-Hypaque density gradient centrifugation was used to isolate peripheral blood mononuclear cells. Germline trimming amounts to 2 bases on V and 0 bases on J, with 4 as the count of junction bases outside the gene matches. The CDR1 and CDR2 encoded by the germline V gene (reference sequence) are SGHNT and YYREEE. Counted from cysteine to phenylalanine, this CDR3 has 16 amino acids. Only the CDR3 DNA stays, 48 bases, in frame from base 1.

The receptor's source is a human donor with multiple sclerosis. Sequencing was done on a sample of PBMCs. Here the chain combines TRBV5-4 and TRBJ2-1; 8 central nucleotides agree with TRBD2. The nucleotide sequence is given as TGTGCCAGCAGCTTTCCAGCGGGGGACTCCTACAATGAGCAGTTCTTC. Its protein is CASSFPAGDSYNEQFF. Full variable domain (CDR3 extended with the reference TRBV5-4 and TRBJ2-1 proteins): ETGVTQSPTHLIKTRGQQVTLRCSSQSGHNTVSWYQQALGQGPQFIFQYYREEENGRGNFPPRFSGLQFPNYSSELNVNALELDDSALYLCASSFPAGDSYNEQFFGPGTRLTVL.